This is a list of T cell receptor beta chains from one sample in a study of T cell clones after liver transplantation. Generated by immunoSEQ multiplex PCR, the TCRdb table keeps only in-frame clones and is missing some. The table records more than 65,000 clones, about 80% of them present only once. This specimen was CD4+ T cells from blood, taken 12 months after liver transplant. These TCRs come from a human patient who received a liver transplant. Part of the T cell pool may stem from the graft donor. The CDR3 runs from the conserved cysteine through the conserved F or W. The order of the fields is V gene, D gene, clone size, J gene, CDR3 DNA, CDR3 protein. D genes are given only for firm matches. Not all rows give a size; the values are once, few, many and, for expanded clones, a class.

TRBV29-1,-,-,TRBJ1-1,TGCAGCGTTCTTCCGGGGCCCCCGGGCACTGAAGCTTTCTTT,CSVLPGPPGTEAFF
TRBV10-2,TRBD1,-,TRBJ2-7,TGCGCCAGCAAGGACAGGGGGCGTAAGGACGAGCAGTACTTC,CASKDRGRKDEQYF
TRBV28,TRBD2,once,TRBJ2-1,TGTGCCAGCAGTCCCGGGACTAGCGGGTTGTATGAGCAGTTCTTC,CASSPGTSGLYEQFF
TRBV19,-,-,TRBJ2-1,TGTGCCAGTAGTATCCTGACGGGTGAGCAGTTCTTC,CASSILTGEQFF
TRBV18,-,-,TRBJ1-1,TGTGCCAGCTCGTCCTTGGGAGGGGGGAACACTGAAGCTTTCTTT,CASSSLGGGNTEAFF
TRBV5-4,TRBD2,-,TRBJ2-7,TGTGCCAGCAGCTCTCTAGCGGGATCTGGCTACGAGCAGTACTTC,CASSSLAGSGYEQYF
TRBV19,-,-,TRBJ1-2,TGTGCCAGTAGTAATGGACCCCTTTCCTCCTATGGCTACACCTTC,CASSNGPLSSYGYTF
TRBV28,-,-,TRBJ1-2,TGTGCCAGCAGTCCAGGGGTTTACTATGGCTACACCTTC,CASSPGVYYGYTF
TRBV4-3,-,-,TRBJ2-5,TGCGCCAGCAGCTCCACAGGTCATGAGACCCAGTACTTC,CASSSTGHETQYF
TRBV6-1,-,-,TRBJ1-3,TGTGCCAGCAGCCACTCTGGAAACACCATATATTTT,CASSHSGNTIYF
TRBV6-1,-,-,TRBJ2-3,TGTGCCAGCAGTTTCCAACCCTCAGATACGCAGTATTTT,CASSFQPSDTQYF
TRBV5-1,-,-,TRBJ2-6,TGCGCCAGCAGCCTGACCCAAAGCTCTGGGGCCAACGTCCTGACTTTC,CASSLTQSSGANVLTF
TRBV18,TRBD1,-,TRBJ2-3,TGTGCCAGCTCCCTTAACAGGGGTCCCACAGATACGCAGTATTTT,CASSLNRGPTDTQYF
TRBV2,-,-,TRBJ1-5,TGTGCCAGCAGTCGCGTCACAGATACGCAGCATTTT,CASSRVTDTQHF
TRBV18,-,-,TRBJ1-4,TGTGCCAGCTCACCAATCGGACTGGCTAATGAAAAACTGTTTTTT,CASSPIGLANEKLFF
TRBV11-2,-,-,TRBJ2-4,TGTGCCAGCAGCGTTTCTCTAAACATTCAGTACTTC,CASSVSLNIQYF
TRBV5-1,-,-,TRBJ2-1,TGCGCCAGCAGCTTGGGCGAGGACGGTGATGAGCAGTTCTTC,CASSLGEDGDEQFF
TRBV29-1,-,-,TRBJ2-3,TGCAGCGTTGACGAGAAAGCCACAGATACGCAGTATTTT,CSVDEKATDTQYF
TRBV28,TRBD1,-,TRBJ2-7,TGTGCCAGCAGTGGGACAGGGGAAATCTACGAGCAGTACTTC,CASSGTGEIYEQYF
TRBV18,-,once,TRBJ2-5,TGTGCCAGCTCACCACCGGCTTCCCAAGAGACCCAGTACTTC,CASSPPASQETQYF
TRBV5-1,-,-,TRBJ2-3,TGCGCCAGCAGCTTGGTTGCAGGGGAGGGCACAGATACGCAGTATTTT,CASSLVAGEGTDTQYF
TRBV10-1,-,once,TRBJ2-1,TGCGCCAGCAGTGAGTCCGGGGGCTCCTACAATGAGCAGTTCTTC,CASSESGGSYNEQFF
TRBV5-1,TRBD1,-,TRBJ2-2,TGCGCCAGCAGCTTACCTGAGGCGACAGGGACGACCGGGGAGCTGTTTTTT,CASSLPEATGTTGELFF
TRBV9,-,-,TRBJ1-2,TGTGCCAGCAGCGTAGCATGGAACCCGGACTATGGCTACACCTTC,CASSVAWNPDYGYTF